A selection of T cell receptor beta chains follows, all from one sample in a study of naive and memory T cell subsets. One entry per CDR3 protein results from TCRdb running MiXCR on the UMI-ligation and nested PCR reads. The table lists tens of thousands of distinct CDR3 sequences, 6.5% to 8% of them singletons. The starting material was skin, obtained from a tuberculin skin test site. The receptors stem from an adult in good health. Each CDR3 is given with its conserved first and last residue. The D gene is left open where the match is weak. Some rows mark clone size as missing; the rest say once, few, many or name a class of expanded clone.

J gene: TRBJ2-7; D gene: TRBD1; V gene: TRBV7-8; clone size: few; CDR3 length: 16; CDR3 DNA: TGTGCCAGCAGCTTACGTACAGGGGAATTTACCTACGAGCAGTACTTC; CDR3 protein: CASSLRTGEFTYEQYF
J gene: TRBJ2-1; D gene: -; V gene: TRBV7-2; clone size: few; CDR3 length: 17; CDR3 DNA: TGTGCCAGCAGCTTAGTTTGGGCAGGGCGCATGGGGAATGAGCAGTTCTTC; CDR3 protein: CASSLVWAGRMGNEQFF
J gene: TRBJ1-2; D gene: -; V gene: TRBV29-1; clone size: medium-sized; CDR3 length: 13; CDR3 DNA: TGCAGCGTTGTTAACAGGAACAGGGATGGCTACACCTTC; CDR3 protein: CSVVNRNRDGYTF
J gene: TRBJ2-1; D gene: -; V gene: TRBV11-3; clone size: many; CDR3 length: 16; CDR3 DNA: TGTGCCAGCAGCTTAGATGGGAGGGGGGGCCTGGATGAGCAGTTCTTC; CDR3 protein: CASSLDGRGGLDEQFF
J gene: TRBJ2-1; D gene: TRBD2; V gene: TRBV7-2; clone size: many; CDR3 length: 17; CDR3 DNA: TGTGCCAGCAGCAGAGCGGGAGCCCAACCAACCTACAATGAGCAGTTCTTC; CDR3 protein: CASSRAGAQPTYNEQFF
J gene: TRBJ1-5; D gene: -; V gene: TRBV6-1; clone size: few; CDR3 length: 14; CDR3 DNA: TGTGCCAGCAGTGAAGTAAGGGTACCTCAGCCCCAGCATTTT; CDR3 protein: CASSEVRVPQPQHF
J gene: TRBJ2-5; D gene: -; V gene: TRBV12-5; clone size: -; CDR3 length: 15; CDR3 DNA: TGTGCTAGTGGTTTGACAGTTGGGGGCCCAGAGACCCAGTACTTC; CDR3 protein: CASGLTVGGPETQYF
J gene: TRBJ1-1; D gene: -; V gene: TRBV9; clone size: many; CDR3 length: 13; CDR3 DNA: TGTGCCAGCAGCGTAGTGGGGCACGGTGAAGCTTTCTTT; CDR3 protein: CASSVVGHGEAFF
J gene: TRBJ1-6; D gene: -; V gene: TRBV25-1; clone size: few; CDR3 length: 11; CDR3 DNA: TGTGCCAGCAGTGAGGATTCACCCCTCCACTTT; CDR3 protein: CASSEDSPLHF
J gene: TRBJ1-2; D gene: -; V gene: TRBV2; clone size: many; CDR3 length: 12; CDR3 DNA: TGTGCCGGCTCGGTGGTCGAAGATGGCTACACCTTC; CDR3 protein: CAGSVVEDGYTF
J gene: TRBJ1-5; D gene: -; V gene: TRBV20-1; clone size: many; CDR3 length: 14; CDR3 DNA: TGCAGTGCTAAGTATCCAGGACTCAATCAGCCCCAGCATTTT; CDR3 protein: CSAKYPGLNQPQHF
J gene: TRBJ2-4; D gene: TRBD1; V gene: TRBV7-2; clone size: many; CDR3 length: 12; CDR3 DNA: TGTGCCAGCAGCTTATCAGAGGGGGCGCGGTACTTC; CDR3 protein: CASSLSEGARYF
J gene: TRBJ2-3; D gene: TRBD2; V gene: TRBV7-8; clone size: many; CDR3 length: 16; CDR3 DNA: TGTGCCAGCAGCCAAGCGGGGCAGCCAAGCACAGATACGCAGTATTTT; CDR3 protein: CASSQAGQPSTDTQYF
J gene: TRBJ2-1; D gene: -; V gene: TRBV9; clone size: -; CDR3 length: 10; CDR3 DNA: TGTGCAAGCGCGGGGAATGAGCAGTTCTTC; CDR3 protein: CASAGNEQFF
J gene: TRBJ2-3; D gene: TRBD1; V gene: TRBV7-3; clone size: many; CDR3 length: 15; CDR3 DNA: TGTGCCAGCAGCAAGGACAGGGTCGGCACAGATACGCAGTATTTT; CDR3 protein: CASSKDRVGTDTQYF
J gene: TRBJ2-7; D gene: -; V gene: TRBV5-1; clone size: many; CDR3 length: 14; CDR3 DNA: TGCGCCAGCAGCACCCGGAGGGGTGTCGACGAGCAGTACTTC; CDR3 protein: CASSTRRGVDEQYF
J gene: TRBJ1-2; D gene: -; V gene: TRBV29-1; clone size: many; CDR3 length: 14; CDR3 DNA: TGCAGCGTTGTTTCCACAGGGAAGATCTATGGCTACACCTTC; CDR3 protein: CSVVSTGKIYGYTF
J gene: TRBJ1-1; D gene: -; V gene: TRBV2; clone size: many; CDR3 length: 15; CDR3 DNA: TGTGCCAGCAGTGAAGCTACAGAACAGAACACTGAAGCTTTCTTT; CDR3 protein: CASSEATEQNTEAFF
J gene: TRBJ1-2; D gene: -; V gene: TRBV29-1; clone size: few; CDR3 length: 11; CDR3 DNA: TGCAGCGTTGAGCGGGACTATGGCTACACCTTC; CDR3 protein: CSVERDYGYTF
J gene: TRBJ2-3; D gene: -; V gene: TRBV7-2; clone size: few; CDR3 length: 13; CDR3 DNA: TGTGCCAGCAGTGTTGAAAGGGTTGATACGCAGTATTTT; CDR3 protein: CASSVERVDTQYF
J gene: TRBJ1-5; D gene: -; V gene: TRBV12-3/TRBV12-4; clone size: many; CDR3 length: 13; CDR3 DNA: TGTGCCAGCAGTTTAACCCGGGATCAGCCCCAGCATTTT; CDR3 protein: CASSLTRDQPQHF
J gene: TRBJ2-3; D gene: TRBD2; V gene: TRBV20-1; clone size: few; CDR3 length: 17; CDR3 DNA: TGCAGTGCTAGAGCTTGGAGCGGGGGGCCCCCGCAGGATACGCAGTATTTT; CDR3 protein: CSARAWSGGPPQDTQYF
J gene: TRBJ2-7; D gene: TRBD1; V gene: TRBV29-1; clone size: many; CDR3 length: 12; CDR3 DNA: TGCAGCGGGGGACAGGGGTCCTACGAGCAGTACTTC; CDR3 protein: CSGGQGSYEQYF
J gene: TRBJ2-3; D gene: -; V gene: TRBV6-5; clone size: many; CDR3 length: 17; CDR3 DNA: TGTGCCAGCAGTTACTCGATCGCTTTTCGGGGGACAGATACGCAGTATTTT; CDR3 protein: CASSYSIAFRGTDTQYF
J gene: TRBJ2-5; D gene: TRBD2; V gene: TRBV27; clone size: -; CDR3 length: 17; CDR3 DNA: TGTGCCAGCAGTTCCTTACTAGCGGGGGGGCCTCAAGAGACCCAGTACTTC; CDR3 protein: CASSSLLAGGPQETQYF
J gene: TRBJ2-1; D gene: -; V gene: TRBV16; clone size: many; CDR3 length: 14; CDR3 DNA: TGTGCCAGCAGCCACCGGGGTATAGGCCATGAGCAGTTCTTC; CDR3 protein: CASSHRGIGHEQFF
J gene: TRBJ2-3; D gene: -; V gene: TRBV11-2; clone size: many; CDR3 length: 12; CDR3 DNA: TGTGCCAGCAGCCCAATAGGGACTCTGCCATTTTTT; CDR3 protein: CASSPIGTLPFF
J gene: TRBJ1-1; D gene: -; V gene: TRBV4-1; clone size: -; CDR3 length: 15; CDR3 DNA: TGCGCCAGCAGCCAAGAATGGGCCTCTTTTCCTGAAGCTTTCTTT; CDR3 protein: CASSQEWASFPEAFF
J gene: TRBJ1-1; D gene: -; V gene: TRBV7-7; clone size: few; CDR3 length: 13; CDR3 DNA: TGTGCCAGCAGCTCTACAGTGAACACTGAAGCTTTCTTT; CDR3 protein: CASSSTVNTEAFF